Below are 27 T cell receptor beta chains sequenced from a single sample in a study of T cells after yellow fever vaccination (dated by TCRdb to between 2017 and 2020). The library was generated by 5' RACE. Reads for this sample came from an Illumina HiSeq 2500. The public reads were quality trimmed at Q25 with fastp and then assembled into clones with MiXCR by TCRdb, keeping productive beta chains. Entries that share a CDR3 protein sequence are merged under the most common genes and DNA. Counted in this sample were some 500,000 distinct CDR3 sequences; roughly 14% of them appeared once. The ten largest clones capture more than 13% of the sample. This specimen's treatment or condition label, per the study, means: live attenuated yellow fever vaccine strain. Sequenced material: PBMCs, taken on the day of the yellow fever booster vaccination. These receptors were obtained from a man younger than 45 who received the YFV17D yellow fever vaccine.

The chain links TRBV20-1 to TRBJ2-1; D gene unclear. V gave up 0 bases and J gave up 10 bases, with 10 bases separating them. Germline lookup yields CDR1 DFQATT and CDR2 SNEGSKA (reference sequence). This CDR3 has 12 residues. The CDR3 is CSARDLGYEQFF. The DNA of the CDR3 is TGCAGTGCTAGAGATCTAGGGTACGAGCAGTTCTTC.

The sample holds a few counts of this clonotype. This chain uses TRBV6-1 with TRBJ2-7, with TRBD2 matching over 7 bases. Unmatched junction bases numbered 6, after V lost 5 bases and J lost 2 bases. Germline values: CDR1 MNHNS, CDR2 SASEGT. This CDR3 is 14 amino acids long. In nucleotides, the CDR3 is TGTGCCAGCAGTACCCGGGACTATGCCTACGAGCAGTACTTC. Translating it yields CASSTRDYAYEQYF.

This clonotype came up a few times. The rearrangement joins TRBV9 to TRBJ2-2; D possibly corresponds to TRBD2 (5 bases). The CDR3 has 15 amino acids. V gave up 7 bases and J gave up 0 bases, with 13 bases separating them. Looked up from germline, CDR1 is SGDLS and CDR2 is YYNGEE. The CDR3 loop reads CASHGGVTNTGELFF. The DNA for the CDR3 is TGTGCCAGCCATGGAGGAGTTACGAACACCGGGGAGCTGTTTTTT.

The chain has TRBV12-3 or TRBV12-4 and TRBJ2-2; 7 positions match TRBD2. Unmatched junction bases numbered 3, after V lost 5 bases and J lost 6 bases. The CDR3 consists of 13 residues. The CDR3 loop reads CASSNLAAGELFF. DNA of the CDR3: TGTGCCAGCAGTAACCTAGCGGCCGGGGAGCTGTTTTTT.

This chain joins TRBV20-1 and TRBJ1-6; D remains ambiguous. V lost 0 bases and J lost 5, with 14 bases in between. Germline values: CDR1 DFQATT, CDR2 SNEGSKA (reference sequence). The CDR3 spans 16 residues. CDR3 residues: CSARDLRMGNNSPLHF. CDR3 sequence (DNA): TGCAGTGCTAGAGATTTGAGGATGGGGAATAATTCACCCCTCCACTTT.

A few counts support this clonotype. The chain carries TRBV28 and TRBJ2-3; no clear D gene. V was clipped by 8 bases and J by 6 bases, with 6 bases between them. The CDR3 length is 10 residues. Per the germline V gene, CDR1 is MDHEN and CDR2 is SYDVKM. Here the CDR3 reads CASFGDTQYF. The CDR3, as DNA: TGTGCCAGCTTTGGGGATACGCAGTATTTT.

The table lists this clonotype with a few counts. The DNA of the CDR3 is TGTGCCAGCAGCCCGACCGGGATCGATACGCAGTATTTT. The encoded protein is CASSPTGIDTQYF. The rearrangement uses TRBV7-9 and TRBJ2-3, with a weak D call TRBD2 (5 bases). CDR3 size: 13 residues. V lost 5 bases to trimming and J lost 6 bases, with 12 bases between them. The V gene's germline CDR1 is SEHNR and CDR2 FQNEAQ (reference sequence).

The CDR3 DNA is TGTGCCAGCAGCTTGGGGCCGCCACCCTTAATTGGAGAGACCCAGTACTTC. Amino acid sequence: CASSLGPPPLIGETQYF. The chain recombines TRBV11-2 with TRBJ2-5; D might be TRBD1 (5 bases). Trimming left V 3 bases short and J 4 bases short, with 21 bases between. The germline CDR1 and CDR2 sequences are SGHAT and FQNNGV. The CDR3 contains 17 residues.

In this sample, this clonotype turned up a few times. The rearrangement uses TRBV7-2 and TRBJ2-3; D is possibly TRBD2 (5 bases). This CDR3 region has 14 residues. Germline V CDR1 and CDR2: SGHTA, FQGNSA. With 8 bases removed from V and 0 bases from J, the gap between germline ends came to 12 bases. CDR3 DNA sequence: TGTGCCAGCCTAGGAGGAAGCAGCACAGATACGCAGTATTTT. Protein: CASLGGSSTDTQYF.

This chain joins TRBV19 and TRBJ2-2; perhaps TRBD1 as D (5 bases). The CDR3 runs to 15 residues. Germline CDR1 reads LNHDA; CDR2 reads SQIVND (reference sequence). The V end was cut by 3 bases, the J end by 0 bases, with 8 bases between. Here the CDR3 DNA reads TGTGCCAGTAGTATTGACAGCTCGAACACCGGGGAGCTGTTTTTT. Its translation is CASSIDSSNTGELFF.

To note about this clonotype: At one of its ends the junction is not consistent with the germline gene, which may arise from a read error. The chain employs TRBV2 and TRBJ2-7; 11 nucleotides agree with TRBD2. Germline V CDR1 and CDR2: SNHLY, FYNNEI. CDR3 size: 12 residues. The CDR3 loop reads CGGTSGTYEQYF. CDR3 nucleotides: TGCGGCGGGACTAGCGGAACCTACGAGCAGTACTTC.

The chain uses TRBV18 and TRBJ2-7; D gene uncertain. The V end lost 2 bases, the J end lost 6 bases, and 8 bases lay between the germline ends. The CDR3 loop spans 12 amino acids. Germline CDR1 and CDR2: KGHSH and LQKENI. The CDR3: CASSPGGPEQYF. DNA for the CDR3: TGTGCCAGCTCACCAGGTGGCCCCGAGCAGTACTTC.

This clonotype was seen a few times. The J gene is TRBJ2-5, the V gene TRBV29-1; D might be TRBD2 (5 bases). The CDR3 covers 14 residues. V shed 4 bases and J shed 1 base, with 13 bases lying between them. Germline CDR1 SQVTM, CDR2 ANQGSEA. The CDR3 spells CSVGRVFSQETQYF. The CDR3 region has the DNA TGCAGCGTTGGGCGGGTCTTCTCCCAAGAGACCCAGTACTTC.

The V call is TRBV29-1, the J call TRBJ2-1; D is undetermined. Trimming stripped 6 bases from V and 0 bases from J, with 6 bases between. The CDR3 covers 12 residues. The germline CDR1 and CDR2 sequences are SQVTM and ANQGSEA. The chain's CDR3 is CSVQSSYNEQFF. For the CDR3, the DNA is TGCAGCGTCCAGAGCTCCTACAATGAGCAGTTCTTC.

This rearrangement joins TRBV20-1 to TRBJ2-1; D unresolved. V was pared by 4 bases and J by 7 bases, with 5 bases between. Germline CDR1 is DFQATT and CDR2 is SNEGSKA (reference sequence). The length of the CDR3 is 10 residues. The CDR3 loop is CSAIENEQFF. The CDR3 nucleotides read TGCAGTGCTATAGAAAATGAGCAGTTCTTC.

The CDR3, as DNA: TGCGCCAGCAGCTTGGCCGTCTTGGATGGCACTGAAGCTTTCTTT. Protein sequence: CASSLAVLDGTEAFF. The gene calls are TRBV5-1 and TRBJ1-1; D ambiguous. Per germline, CDR1 SGHRS and CDR2 YFSETQ. V dropped 0 bases and J dropped 4 bases, with 13 bases sitting between them. The CDR3 loop spans 15 amino acids.

This clonotype has just a few counts. CDR3 sequence (DNA): TGTGCCAGCAGCGGGAAACCCCTCTCCTACGAGCAGTACTTC. Translation gives CASSGKPLSYEQYF. J is TRBJ2-7 and V is TRBV28; D is perhaps TRBD2 (5 bases). This CDR3 spans 14 amino acids. Trimming cost V 6 bases and J 0 bases, with 12 bases left between them. Germline loops: CDR1 MDHEN, CDR2 SYDVKM.

The table lists this clonotype with a few counts. The genes are TRBV11-2 and TRBJ2-1, with 12 bases lining up with TRBD2. With V trimmed by 2 bases and J by 3 bases, 14 bases remained unmatched. The CDR3 runs 20 residues. CDR1 SGHAT and CDR2 FQNNGV come from the germline V gene. The CDR3 DNA sequence: TGTGCCAGCAGCTTACTTCCACCGTCTTGGACTAGCGGGAACTACAATGAGCAGTTCTTC. Amino acid sequence: CASSLLPPSWTSGNYNEQFF.

There are a few counts of this clonotype. The chain carries TRBV5-1 and TRBJ2-7; 7 bases line up with TRBD1. The length of the CDR3 is 13 residues. Germline loops: CDR1 SGHRS, CDR2 YFSETQ. V shed 4 bases and J 5 bases; nucleotides not matched to a gene: 6. The CDR3 bases are TGCGCCAGCAGCCCGGGACAGCCCCACGAGCAGTACTTC. Encoded protein: CASSPGQPHEQYF.

This chain connects TRBV12-3 or TRBV12-4 to TRBJ2-2; possibly TRBD1 for D (5 bases). V was clipped by 6 bases and J by 0 bases, with 11 bases between them. The CDR3 spans 15 residues. CDR3: CASSQGFPNTGELFF. The CDR3 DNA reads TGTGCCAGCAGCCAGGGTTTCCCGAACACCGGGGAGCTGTTTTTT.

This clonotype was seen more than once but under ten times. The V call is TRBV10-3, the J call TRBJ2-7, with D possibly matching TRBD2 (6 bases). The CDR3 totals 15 residues. V was pared by 0 bases and J by 6 bases, with 15 bases between. Germline CDR1 reads ENHRY; CDR2 reads SYGVKD. CDR3 sequence reads: CAISESTRSVGEQYF. CDR3 coding DNA: TGTGCCATCAGTGAGTCGACTAGATCGGTGGGCGAGCAGTACTTC.

The chain links TRBV9 to TRBJ2-5; D may be TRBD1 (5 bases). V lost 4 bases to trimming and J lost 0 bases, with 16 bases between them. The CDR3 covers 16 residues. Germline V lookup: CDR1 SGDLS, CDR2 YYNGEE. The CDR3 sequence: CASSPVDTLYQETQYF. The CDR3 DNA sequence: TGTGCCAGCAGCCCAGTGGACACCTTGTACCAAGAGACCCAGTACTTC.

V usage is TRBV12-3 or TRBV12-4 and J usage is TRBJ2-7; the match to TRBD2 covers 9 bases. The CDR3 length is 16 residues. V lost 0 bases and J lost 6; bases outside the gene matches: 9. The CDR3 region is CASSLASSGSYREQYF. The CDR3 bases are TGTGCCAGCAGTTTAGCGAGTAGCGGGAGTTATCGCGAGCAGTACTTC.

This clonotype was seen only a few times. The CDR3 reads CASSMGAQPQHF. In DNA form, the CDR3 reads TGTGCCAGCAGCATGGGGGCTCAGCCCCAGCATTTT. J is TRBJ1-5 and V is TRBV21-1; the table calls TRBD1, which could not be checked here. TRBV21-1 is flagged as a pseudogene. The CDR3 has 12 amino acids.

This clonotype turned up a few times. This chain links TRBV5-1 with TRBJ2-1; D remains ambiguous. The CDR3 runs 12 residues. Germline V lookup: CDR1 SGHRS, CDR2 YFSETQ. V was cut by 1 base and J by 8 bases, with 7 bases left in between. CDR3 DNA: TGCGCCAGCAGCTTGCTGGGTTATGAGCAGTTCTTC. Protein sequence: CASSLLGYEQFF.

The chain uses TRBV5-4 and TRBJ2-7, with 9 bases identical to TRBD1. The ends lost 0 bases at V and 6 bases at J; junction bases unmatched: 10. CDR3 length equals 16 residues. Germline V CDR1 and CDR2: SGHNT, YYREEE (reference sequence). This CDR3 reads CASSLDGTGKEGEQYF. The CDR3 DNA follows: TGTGCCAGCAGCTTGGATGGGACAGGGAAAGAAGGCGAGCAGTACTTC. The full variable domain, completed using reference TRBV5-4 and TRBJ2-7, is ETGVTQSPTHLIKTRGQQVTLRCSSQSGHNTVSWYQQALGQGPQFIFQYYREEENGRGNFPPRFSGLQFPNYSSELNVNALELDDSALYLCASSLDGTGKEGEQYFGPGTRLTVT.

The chain joins TRBV28 to TRBJ2-7; tentatively, D is TRBD2 (5 bases). Germline V lookup: CDR1 MDHEN, CDR2 SYDVKM. V was cut by 2 bases and J by 6 bases, with 11 bases left in between. The CDR3 has 13 residues. The CDR3 spells CASSLRDRSEQYF. In DNA form, the CDR3 reads TGTGCCAGCAGTTTACGGGATAGGTCCGAGCAGTACTTC.